The rows below give T cell receptor beta chains drawn from one sample of a study of cytomegalovirus exposure and HLA in healthy donors. The repertoire was sequenced with immunoSEQ multiplex PCR; TCRdb's copy has only in-frame clones and lacks some. The data hold 200,000 to 250,000 clones, with 65% to 85% observed a single time. Sequencing was carried out using PBMCs. The receptors were gathered from a woman aged 25 to 39 in good health and CMV-seropositive. CDR3s leave out the opening cysteine and the closing phenylalanine or tryptophan. The order of the fields is V gene, J gene, D gene, CDR3 protein. The D gene is left open where the match is weak.

TRBV27	TRBJ2-2	.	ASSLTSRQDTGELF
TRBV27	TRBJ1-4	.	ASSIRGAERLF
TRBV7-3	TRBJ2-2	.	ASSLGTANTGELF
TRBV29-1	TRBJ1-1	.	SVGTWLVTEAF
TRBV6-5	TRBJ1-1	.	ASRKPDPRTEAF
TRBV29-1	TRBJ2-1	.	SDAGPSYNEQF
TRBV29-1	TRBJ1-1	.	SVGQPNEAF
TRBV27	TRBJ1-2	TRBD1	ASGRQGVYGYT
TRBV25-1	TRBJ1-4	TRBD1	ASSELGTGNEKLF
TRBV30	TRBJ2-5	.	AWSFNWETQY
TRBV2	TRBJ1-5	.	ASSGGVQPQH
TRBV7-2	TRBJ1-5	.	ASSPWTDSNQPQH
TRBV29-1	TRBJ1-1	.	SVEEGGDTEAF
TRBV27	TRBJ2-7	TRBD1	ASRPNPGQYFEQY
TRBV27	TRBJ2-1	TRBD2	ASRSGRGYNEQF
TRBV4-2	TRBJ1-4	TRBD1	ASSQDNRGWEKLF
TRBV27	TRBJ2-7	TRBD2	ASAGGVNYEQY
TRBV29-1	TRBJ2-7	.	SVKRETRRQY
TRBV23-1	TRBJ1-2	TRBD1	ASSQGTAGNGYT
TRBV4-1	TRBJ1-2	.	ASSLRVNTGSTSNYGYT
TRBV9	TRBJ1-2	.	ASSVGEANYGYT
TRBV7-2	TRBJ2-1	TRBD1	ASSFPRGQGLNEQF
TRBV25-1	TRBJ1-1	.	ASSEYKGGGNTEAF
TRBV5-6	TRBJ2-5	.	ASSFTVGEWETQY
TRBV5-6	TRBJ2-7	.	ASSLFSYEQY
TRBV9	TRBJ2-2	.	ASSPTGGQKTGELF
TRBV6-5	TRBJ2-2	.	ASSYSNWGSTGELF
TRBV15	TRBJ2-6	.	ATSRGWGAGANVLT
TRBV5-1	TRBJ2-1	.	ASSLGGSYNEQF
TRBV4-1	TRBJ2-7	.	ASSRTDTYEQY
TRBV7-2	TRBJ1-5	.	ASSFGTTSNQPQH
TRBV5-1	TRBJ2-5	TRBD2	ASSFSGRAEETQY
TRBV12-5	TRBJ2-7	.	ASGLNYEQY
TRBV7-8	TRBJ2-3	.	ASSLYSGAGDTQY
TRBV4-1	TRBJ1-1	.	ASSPLQENTEAF
TRBV28	TRBJ2-3	TRBD1	ASSPLDRGLTDTQY
TRBV28	TRBJ1-4	.	ASSLMWGPGGEKLF
TRBV9	TRBJ2-3	.	ASSESSSTDTQY
TRBV9	TRBJ1-1	.	ASSLGWNTEAF